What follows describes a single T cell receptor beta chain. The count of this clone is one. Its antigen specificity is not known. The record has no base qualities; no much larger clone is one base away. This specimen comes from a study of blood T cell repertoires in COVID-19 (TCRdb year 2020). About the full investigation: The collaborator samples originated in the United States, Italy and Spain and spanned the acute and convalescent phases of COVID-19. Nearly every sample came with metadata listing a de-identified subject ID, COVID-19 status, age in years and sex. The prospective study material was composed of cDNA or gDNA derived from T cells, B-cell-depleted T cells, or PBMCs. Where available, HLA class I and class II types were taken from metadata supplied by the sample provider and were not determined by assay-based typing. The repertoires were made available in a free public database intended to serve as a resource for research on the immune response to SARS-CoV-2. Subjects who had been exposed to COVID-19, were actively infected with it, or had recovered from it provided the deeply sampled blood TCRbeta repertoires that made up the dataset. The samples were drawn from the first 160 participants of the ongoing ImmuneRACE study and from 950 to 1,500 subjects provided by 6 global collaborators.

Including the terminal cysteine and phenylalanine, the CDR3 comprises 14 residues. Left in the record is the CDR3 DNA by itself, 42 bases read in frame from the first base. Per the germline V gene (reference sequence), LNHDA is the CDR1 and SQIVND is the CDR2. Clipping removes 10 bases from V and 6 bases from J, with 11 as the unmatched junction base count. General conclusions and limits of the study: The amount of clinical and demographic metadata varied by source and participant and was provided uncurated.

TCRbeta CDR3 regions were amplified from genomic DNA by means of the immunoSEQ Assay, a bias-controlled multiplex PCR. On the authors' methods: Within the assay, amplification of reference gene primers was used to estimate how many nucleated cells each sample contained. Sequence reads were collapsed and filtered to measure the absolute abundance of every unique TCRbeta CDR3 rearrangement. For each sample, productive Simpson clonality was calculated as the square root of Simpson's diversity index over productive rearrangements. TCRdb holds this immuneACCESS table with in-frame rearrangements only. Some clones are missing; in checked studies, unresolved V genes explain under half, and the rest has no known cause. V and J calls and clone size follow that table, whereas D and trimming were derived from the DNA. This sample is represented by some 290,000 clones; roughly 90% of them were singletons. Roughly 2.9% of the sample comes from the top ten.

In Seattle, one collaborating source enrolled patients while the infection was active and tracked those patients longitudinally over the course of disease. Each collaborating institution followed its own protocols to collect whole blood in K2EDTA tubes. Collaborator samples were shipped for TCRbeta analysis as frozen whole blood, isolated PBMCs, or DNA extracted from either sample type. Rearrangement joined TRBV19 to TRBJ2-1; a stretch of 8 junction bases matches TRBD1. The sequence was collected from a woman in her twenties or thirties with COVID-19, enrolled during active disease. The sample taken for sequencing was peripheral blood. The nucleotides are TGTGCCACGGCTCGGCAGGGGGCCCCCAATGAGCAGTTCTTC. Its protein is CATARQGAPNEQFF.